The 14 T cell receptor beta chains in this list originate from one sample, sequenced in a study of PD-L1 blockade in urothelial cancer. The time point denotes: peripheral blood 6 weeks after treatment start. The table came from immunoSEQ multiplex PCR; TCRdb's copy has only in-frame clones and leaves some out. The profile shows about 30,000 clones, over 60% of them singletons. The starting material was PBMCs, obtained around atezolizumab (anti-PD-L1) treatment. These TCRs come from an older man with urothelial cancer.

The J gene is TRBJ2-7, the V gene TRBV11-3; possible D gene TRBD1, 6 bases. The CDR3 has 15 residues. From germline, CDR1 is SGHNT and CDR2 YENEEA. Deletions cut 2 bases from V and 5 bases from J, with 16 bases between. The CDR3 coding sequence is TGTGCCAGCAGCTTAAGGGTAAACAGGGCCCACGAGCAGTACTTC. Its protein is CASSLRVNRAHEQYF.

This clone is classed as medium-sized. The chain combines TRBV5-1 with TRBJ2-2; TRBD1 matches 7 bases. In germline, CDR1 is SGHRS, CDR2 YFSETQ. V dropped 4 bases and J dropped 4; count of bases not matched to a gene: 1. The CDR3 runs 13 residues. The CDR3 region has the DNA TGCGCCAGCAGCCAGGGGGTCACCGGGGAGCTGTTTTTT. Its translation: CASSQGVTGELFF.

J is TRBJ1-6 and V is TRBV18; D unresolved. The germline V and J ends were trimmed by 6 bases and 7 bases, with 7 bases remaining between them. The V gene's germline CDR1 is KGHSH and CDR2 LQKENI. The CDR3 has 12 residues. The CDR3 sequence: CASSGGNSPLHF. Written as DNA, the CDR3 is TGTGCCAGCTCGGGAGGGAATTCACCCCTCCACTTT.

The gene calls are TRBV7-2 and TRBJ2-7; the match to TRBD1 covers 7 bases. The trim removed 4 bases at V and 11 bases at J, leaving 8 bases unmatched. The CDR3 runs to 12 residues. The germline V gene encodes CDR1 SGHTA and CDR2 FQGNSA. CDR3 loop: CASSSDRVREYF. CDR3 in DNA: TGTGCCAGCAGCTCAGACAGGGTCCGGGAGTACTTC.

The V gene is TRBV28, the J gene TRBJ2-5, with TRBD2 matching 11 bases. This CDR3 is 15 amino acids long. V gave up 3 bases and J gave up 4 bases; unmatched junction bases: 4. Germline CDR1 is MDHEN and CDR2 is SYDVKM. The CDR3 bases are TGTGCCAGCAGTTTCCTAGCGGGAGGTAGAGAGACCCAGTACTTC. It yields the protein CASSFLAGGRETQYF.

The rearrangement links TRBV28 to TRBJ1-2, with TRBD1 matching over 8 bases. This CDR3 spans 14 amino acids. V was clipped by 6 bases and J by 6 bases; unmatched bases: 9. The germline gives CDR1 MDHEN, CDR2 SYDVKM. Written as DNA, the CDR3 is TGTGCCAGCAGATTTTTTCAGGGGGCGCATGGCTACACCTTC. Amino acids: CASRFFQGAHGYTF.

The V and J genes are TRBV2 and TRBJ1-2; D remains ambiguous. The V and J ends lost 1 base and 5 bases respectively, with 5 bases between them. Per the germline V gene, CDR1 is SNHLY and CDR2 is FYNNEI. The CDR3 sequence is 12 residues long. In DNA form, the CDR3 reads TGTGCCAGCAGTGAAGGAGGATATGGCTACACCTTC. It codes for CASSEGGYGYTF.

The chain uses TRBV9 and TRBJ2-5; 10 nucleotides agree with TRBD2. Germline V CDR1 and CDR2: SGDLS, YYNGEE. Unmatched junction bases numbered 7, after V lost 0 bases and J lost 2 bases. The CDR3 spans 17 residues. Written as DNA, the CDR3 is TGTGCCAGCAGCGTAGGATGGACTAGCGGAGATCAAGAGACCCAGTACTTC. Its protein is CASSVGWTSGDQETQYF.

This chain uses TRBV5-1 with TRBJ2-3; tentative D call: TRBD2 (5 bases). CDR3 length: 14 residues. V lost 2 bases and J lost 0, with 7 bases in between. Germline V gene data show CDR1 as SGHRS and CDR2 as YFSETQ. DNA of the CDR3: TGCGCCAGCAGCTTAGGACTTAGCACAGATACGCAGTATTTT. Residues: CASSLGLSTDTQYF. The full variable domain, with the rest looked up from reference TRBV5-1 and TRBJ2-3, is KAGVTQTPRYLIKTRGQQVTLSCSPISGHRSVSWYQQTPGQGLQFLFEYFSETQRNKGNFPGRFSGRQFSNSRSEMNVSTLELGDSALYLCASSLGLSTDTQYFGPGTRLTVL.

CDR3 in amino acids: CASSLSGGLSSTDTQYF. CDR3 in DNA: TGTGCCAGCAGCTTATCCGGGGGGCTATCTAGCACAGATACGCAGTATTTT. V and J are TRBV11-2 and TRBJ2-3; D possibly corresponds to TRBD2 (7 bases). CDR1 is SGHAT and CDR2 is FQNNGV in the germline V gene. Trimming removed 2 bases from V and 0 bases from J, with 15 bases in between. CDR3 length equals 17 residues.

The chain is built from TRBV7-6 and TRBJ2-6, with 9 bases matching TRBD1. This CDR3 is 14 amino acids long. Germline trimming cut 5 bases from V and 8 bases from J; bases unmatched to any gene: 4. Germline lookup yields CDR1 SGHVS and CDR2 FNYEAQ. The chain's CDR3 is CASSLGQGTNVLTF. CDR3 bases: TGTGCCAGCAGCCTTGGACAGGGGACCAACGTCCTGACTTTC.

This chain links TRBV5-5 with TRBJ1-1, with TRBD1 identical over 7 bases. Per germline, CDR1 SGHKS and CDR2 YYEKEE (reference sequence). With 0 bases clipped from V and 5 bases from J, the junction kept 7 bases outside the gene matches. This CDR3 contains 15 residues. The CDR3 DNA sequence: TGTGCCAGCAGCTTGGGCCGACAGGGCGGGACTGAAGCTTTCTTT. Translation: CASSLGRQGGTEAFF.

This clone was recorded a few times. This chain joins TRBV6-1 and TRBJ1-2, with a weak D call TRBD1 (6 bases). Germline-derived CDR1 and CDR2 are MNHNS and SASEGT. The CDR3 is 14 amino acids. V lost 6 bases, J lost 0 bases, and 11 bases lay in between. The CDR3 DNA reads TGTGCCAGCAGCACAGGGTGGTCTAACTATGGCTACACCTTC. This codes for CASSTGWSNYGYTF.

This chain joins TRBV5-6 and TRBJ1-2, with 9 nucleotides matching TRBD1. Germline CDR1 and CDR2: SGHDT and YYEEEE. V was pared by 0 bases and J by 5 bases, with 2 bases of the junction left unmatched. The CDR3 spans 14 residues. The CDR3 DNA reads TGTGCCAGCAGCTTGGGGGACAGGGATTATGGCTACACCTTC. Protein: CASSLGDRDYGYTF. The full variable domain, completed using reference TRBV5-6 and TRBJ1-2, is DAGVTQSPTHLIKTRGQQVTLRCSPKSGHDTVSWYQQALGQGPQFIFQYYEEEERQRGNFPDRFSGHQFPNYSSELNVNALLLGDSALYLCASSLGDRDYGYTFGSGTRLTVV.